This passage covers 29 T cell receptor beta chains from one sample sequenced in a study of read filtering for tumor transcriptome and immune sequencing. The library was built from roughly 400 ng RNA with molecular barcoded adaptors for alpha/delta and beta/gamma chains. TCRdb independently ran MiXCR on the reads; one entry per CDR3 protein. Among roughly 130,000 distinct CDR3 sequences listed, about an eighth were seen once. Specimen: a population of CD138-negative cells sorted from bone marrow. The source of these receptors is a donor aged 40 or over with multiple myeloma.

This clonotype appeared many times. The chain links TRBV7-3 to TRBJ2-1; possibly TRBD1 for D (6 bases). The CDR3 runs to 14 residues. V was pared by 5 bases and J by 7 bases, with 15 bases between. Germline V lookup: CDR1 SGHTA, CDR2 FQGTGA. The CDR3 sequence is CASSPGQRRNEQFF. The CDR3 region has the DNA TGTGCCAGCAGCCCCGGACAGCGAAGGAATGAGCAGTTCTTC.

Ten or more counts support this clonotype. The V and J genes are TRBV5-1 and TRBJ2-1; 9 positions match TRBD1. CDR1 SGHRS and CDR2 YFSETQ come from the germline V gene. This CDR3 contains 16 residues. The trim removed 6 bases at V and 0 bases at J, leaving 7 bases unmatched. The CDR3: CASTLQGASSYNEQFF. Here the CDR3 DNA reads TGCGCCAGCACATTACAGGGGGCTAGCTCCTACAATGAGCAGTTCTTC. Filled out from reference TRBV5-1 and TRBJ2-1, the complete variable domain reads KAGVTQTPRYLIKTRGQQVTLSCSPISGHRSVSWYQQTPGQGLQFLFEYFSETQRNKGNFPGRFSGRQFSNSRSEMNVSTLELGDSALYLCASTLQGASSYNEQFFGPGTRLTVL.

Ten or more counts support this clonotype. V usage is TRBV20-1 and J usage is TRBJ2-5, with TRBD1 matching over 8 bases. The CDR3 runs 14 residues. V shed 5 bases, J shed 2 bases, and the junction held 7 bases outside the gene matches. CDR1 and CDR2 (germline): DFQATT, SNEGSKA (reference sequence). CDR3 in DNA: TGCAGTGCTCACAGGACAGGGAATCAAGAGACCCAGTACTTC. This sequence encodes CSAHRTGNQETQYF.

The chain combines TRBV12-3 or TRBV12-4 with TRBJ2-2, with 9 bases that match TRBD2. J gave up 3 bases and V 6 bases, and 5 bases lay outside the gene matches. The CDR3 totals 15 residues. CDR3 nucleotides: TGTGCCAGCAGGGTCATAGCGGGAGACACCGGGGAGCTGTTTTTT. Its translation is CASRVIAGDTGELFF.

This clonotype was seen a handful of times. A much bigger clone sits one base away, suggesting this may be a read error. J is TRBJ2-1 and V is TRBV9; the match to TRBD1 covers 10 bases. Germline V gene sequence: CDR1 SGDLS, CDR2 YYNGEE. The J segment lost 6 bases and the V segment lost 7 bases, leaving 13 bases of the junction unmatched. This CDR3 is 16 amino acids long. CDR3 bases: TGTGCCAGCGGCCCCCCGGGACAGGGGTTTCGCAATGAGCAGTTCTTC. Protein sequence: CASGPPGQGFRNEQFF.

This clonotype was seen at least ten times. The chain is built from TRBV19 and TRBJ2-5; D perhaps matches TRBD1 (6 bases). The germline gives CDR1 LNHDA, CDR2 SQIVND (reference sequence). The CDR3 consists of 13 residues. The V end lost 6 bases, the J end lost 2 bases, and 10 bases lay between the germline ends. The CDR3 here is CASSTDSQETQYF. CDR3 nucleotides: TGTGCCAGTAGCACGGACAGTCAAGAGACCCAGTACTTC.

This clonotype was detected ten times or more. This chain uses TRBV7-3 with TRBJ2-1; 7 bases line up with TRBD2. Germline trimming cut 3 bases from V and 7 bases from J; bases unmatched to any gene: 6. The V gene's germline CDR1 is SGHTA and CDR2 FQGTGA. The CDR3 sequence is 14 residues long. As DNA, the CDR3 is TGTGCCAGCAGCTTTGGCGGGAGACTGAATGAGCAGTTCTTC. It yields the protein CASSFGGRLNEQFF.

This clonotype came up many times. V gene TRBV29-1 combines with J gene TRBJ2-7, with D tentatively TRBD1 (5 bases). CDR1 is SQVTM, CDR2 ANQGSEA, per germline. There are 13 residues in the CDR3. Between the trimmed V and J ends, which lost 0 bases and 6 bases, there was a span of 12 bases. DNA of the CDR3: TGCAGCGTTGAAGAGTATCAGGGTAGCGAGCAGTACTTC. This translates into CSVEEYQGSEQYF.

This clonotype was recorded at least ten times. J is TRBJ1-1 and V is TRBV6-1; 7 bases line up with TRBD1. The germline V gene encodes CDR1 MNHNS and CDR2 SASEGT. This CDR3 is built from 13 residues. Unmatched junction bases numbered 11, after V lost 6 bases and J lost 10 bases. As DNA, the CDR3 is TGTGCCAGCAGGGAGGGGGCGCGTGGTTCAGCTTTCTTT. It encodes CASREGARGSAFF.

In its sample, this clonotype was seen a few times. This chain joins TRBV6-6 and TRBJ1-1; D is perhaps TRBD1 (5 bases). Looked up from germline, CDR1 is MNHNY and CDR2 is SVGAGI (reference sequence). The ends were cut back, 3 bases at V and 8 bases at J, with 22 bases in the middle. The CDR3 is made up of 16 amino acids. This CDR3 reads CASSYSQAQDNQEAFF. CDR3 bases: TGTGCCAGCAGTTATTCACAAGCGCAGGACAACCAGGAAGCTTTCTTT.

This clonotype was observed at least ten times. The chain has TRBV27 and TRBJ1-1; D is unresolved. Germline CDR1 MNHEY, CDR2 SMNVEV (reference sequence). The CDR3 sequence is 14 residues long. Between the trimmed V and J ends, which lost 5 bases and 1 base, there was a span of 11 bases. CDR3 loop: CASSVGRANTEAFF. DNA for the CDR3: TGTGCCAGCAGTGTCGGGAGGGCGAACACTGAAGCTTTCTTT.

Details on this clonotype: A much larger clonotype is one base distant, so this may be a read error. The V and J genes are TRBV20-1 and TRBJ1-1; D uncertain. Trimming stripped 3 bases from V and 4 bases from J, with 12 bases between. The length of the CDR3 is 13 residues. Looked up from germline, CDR1 is DFQATT and CDR2 is SNEGSKA (reference sequence). The CDR3 here is CSARLVSCTEAFF. The CDR3 DNA reads TGCAGTGCTAGGCTTGTCAGCTGCACTGAAGCTTTCTTT.

V usage is TRBV5-1 and J usage is TRBJ1-3, with D possibly being TRBD1 (6 bases). The V gene lost 4 bases and the J gene lost 0 bases, with 14 bases spanning the gap. The CDR3 contains 16 residues. The germline CDR1 and CDR2 sequences are SGHRS and YFSETQ. CDR3 DNA: TGCGCCAGCAGCCCAGGGGCTGCGCACTCTGGAAACACCATATATTTT. Translating it yields CASSPGAAHSGNTIYF.

This clonotype was recorded at least ten times. V gene TRBV14 combines with J gene TRBJ1-4; no clear D gene. Germline V gives CDR1 SGHDN, CDR2 FVKESK. This CDR3 has 12 residues. V lost 4 bases and J 8 bases, leaving 8 bases between the germline ends. Written as DNA, the CDR3 is TGTGCCAGCAGCCGCGAGCTGGAAAAACTGTTTTTT. This encodes CASSRELEKLFF. Supplemented by reference TRBV14 and TRBJ1-4, the full variable domain reads EAGVTQFPSHSVIEKGQTVTLRCDPISGHDNLYWYRRVMGKEIKFLLHFVKESKQDESGMPNNRFLAERTGGTYSTLKVQPAELEDSGVYFCASSRELEKLFFGSGTQLSVL.

This clonotype was observed at least ten times. The chain has TRBV29-1 and TRBJ1-1; 8 bases map to TRBD1. V lost 7 bases to trimming and J lost 2 bases; unmatched junction nucleotides: 9. The CDR3 extends over 14 amino acids. Germline V CDR1 and CDR2: SQVTM, ANQGSEA. CDR3 bases: TGCAGCGGCCTACTGACAGGGGCCAACACTGAAGCTTTCTTT. Encoded protein: CSGLLTGANTEAFF.

This clonotype was seen only a few times. A junction end diverges from the germline sequence, so it may reflect a read error. The chain joins TRBV10-2 to TRBJ1-2; D may be TRBD1 (6 bases). The CDR3 runs 12 residues. Germline values: CDR1 WSHSY, CDR2 SAAADI. The CDR3 spells CASSVDRNGHTF. The CDR3 DNA reads as TGCGCCAGCAGTGTAGACAGGAATGGCCACACCTTC.

This clonotype has ten or more counts. V and J are TRBV18 and TRBJ2-1, with TRBD2 matching over 13 bases. This CDR3 region has 17 residues. CDR1 and CDR2 (germline): KGHSH, LQKENI. V shed 3 bases, J shed 4 bases, and the junction held 6 bases outside the gene matches. Here the CDR3 reads CASSPGTSGILYNEQFF. The CDR3 DNA follows: TGTGCCAGCTCACCCGGGACTAGCGGGATCCTATACAATGAGCAGTTCTTC.

In this sample, this clonotype turned up many times. V usage is TRBV20-1 and J usage is TRBJ2-5; possibly TRBD2 for D (6 bases). Germline CDR1 reads DFQATT; CDR2 reads SNEGSKA (reference sequence). The CDR3 is made up of 14 amino acids. Trimming pared 5 bases from V and 6 bases from J, leaving 19 bases between. The CDR3 DNA is TGCAGTGCTCCCCTCCAAAGGGCGGGGAAGACCCAGTACTTC. It yields the protein CSAPLQRAGKTQYF.

In this sample, this clonotype turned up many times. The V call is TRBV19, the J call TRBJ2-7; 9 nucleotides agree with TRBD1. Germline-derived CDR1 and CDR2 are LNHDA and SQIVND (reference sequence). CDR3 size: 15 residues. The V gene end was trimmed by 10 bases and the J gene end by 2 bases; junction bases not matched to a gene: 12. The CDR3 DNA follows: TGTGCCACTCGTGCCGGGACAGGGATCACCTACGAGCAGTACTTC. Protein product: CATRAGTGITYEQYF.

This clonotype was seen many times. This chain joins TRBV7-9 and TRBJ1-5; 8 positions match TRBD1. The CDR3 length is 13 residues. With 5 bases clipped from V and 10 bases from J, the junction kept 7 bases outside the gene matches. The V gene's germline CDR1 is SEHNR and CDR2 FQNEAQ (reference sequence). The CDR3 loop is CASSPGQERPQHF. The DNA for the CDR3 is TGTGCCAGCAGCCCGGGACAGGAAAGACCCCAGCATTTT.

This clonotype was detected many times. This rearrangement joins TRBV11-2 to TRBJ2-5, with D perhaps matching TRBD1 or TRBD2 (5 bases each). There are 15 residues in the CDR3. Germline V lookup: CDR1 SGHAT, CDR2 FQNNGV. V was trimmed by 3 bases and J by 7 bases, leaving 18 bases between them. CDR3 bases: TGTGCCAGCAGCTTCAGCCGGGACCCCCCTGGGACCCAGTACTTC. It translates to CASSFSRDPPGTQYF.

On this clonotype: Since a much larger clone is just one base distant, this may be a read error. The chain is built from TRBV29-1 and TRBJ2-2, with D hard to call. Germline V gene data show CDR1 as SQVTM and CDR2 as ANQGSEA. Trimming left V 4 bases short and J 5 bases short, with 8 bases between. The CDR3 is 12 residues long. The CDR3 nucleotides are TGCAGCGTTGTTAAGAGGACCGGGGAGCTGTTTTTT. Its translation: CSVVKRTGELFF.

This clonotype was observed a few times. CDR3 amino acids: CASSQGPGGVEPQHF. The CDR3 nucleotides are TGCGCCAGCAGCCAAGGGCCGGGGGGCGTAGAGCCCCAGCATTTT. The genes are TRBV4-1 and TRBJ1-5; a possible D gene is TRBD1 (6 bases). V lost 1 base and J 8 bases, leaving 15 bases between the germline ends. The CDR3 loop spans 15 amino acids. Germline CDR1 MGHRA, CDR2 YSYEKL.

To note about this clonotype: One junction end does not reproduce the germline sequence, and a read error may be involved. The rearrangement links TRBV4-1 to TRBJ2-2; D unclear. The V gene's germline CDR1 is MGHRA and CDR2 YSYEKL. This CDR3 is 12 amino acids long. Here the CDR3 DNA reads TGCGCCAGCGGCCAAGGTGCCGGGGAGCTGTTTTTT. It is translated as CASGQGAGELFF.

The sample holds many counts of this clonotype. The J gene is TRBJ1-2, the V gene TRBV7-9; the match to TRBD1 covers 7 bases. The trim removed 5 bases at V and 4 bases at J, leaving 7 bases unmatched. The CDR3 is made up of 14 amino acids. Looked up from germline, CDR1 is SEHNR and CDR2 is FQNEAQ (reference sequence). CDR3 sequence reads: CASSRGQASYGYTF. The CDR3 nucleotides read TGTGCCAGCAGCCGAGGACAGGCCAGCTATGGCTACACCTTC.

The table lists this clonotype with many counts. The chain employs TRBV28 and TRBJ2-1; 9 bases are a match to TRBD2. The CDR3 contains 14 residues. J gave up 6 bases and V 11 bases, and 11 bases lay outside the gene matches. The germline CDR1 and CDR2 sequences are MDHEN and SYDVKM. The CDR3 DNA is TGTGCCGCTCCCCCAGCGGGAGGCACCAATGAGCAGTTCTTC. Its translation: CAAPPAGGTNEQFF.

This clonotype appeared many times. V is TRBV5-1 and J is TRBJ2-3; 14 bases line up with TRBD2. V lost 3 bases and J lost 3; bases outside the gene matches: 3. Germline V lookup: CDR1 SGHRS, CDR2 YFSETQ. The CDR3 spans 16 residues. The CDR3 protein is CASSSGLAGETDTQYF. The CDR3 DNA reads as TGCGCCAGCAGCTCGGGACTAGCGGGGGAGACAGATACGCAGTATTTT. Variable domain in full (rest from reference TRBV5-1 and TRBJ2-3): KAGVTQTPRYLIKTRGQQVTLSCSPISGHRSVSWYQQTPGQGLQFLFEYFSETQRNKGNFPGRFSGRQFSNSRSEMNVSTLELGDSALYLCASSSGLAGETDTQYFGPGTRLTVL.

This clonotype was counted many times. The chain links TRBV13 to TRBJ2-1; 14 bases are shared with TRBD2. The CDR3 covers 20 residues. From germline, CDR1 is PRHDT and CDR2 FYEKMQ (reference sequence). The V segment lost 5 bases and the J segment 2 bases; nucleotides outside the gene matches: 14. Written as DNA, the CDR3 is TGTGCCAGCAGCCCAAATATGGGGACTAGCGGGAGAGAAGCCTACAATGAGCAGTTCTTC. Residues: CASSPNMGTSGREAYNEQFF.

This clonotype came up a few times. This chain connects TRBV12-3 or TRBV12-4 to TRBJ1-1, with D hard to call. The CDR3 is made up of 12 amino acids. Trimming cost V 7 bases and J 0 bases, with 6 bases left between them. Here the CDR3 DNA reads TGTGCCAGCACTCAGATGAACACTGAAGCTTTCTTT. Protein product: CASTQMNTEAFF.